This T cell receptor (beta chain) comes out of a study of PD-1 blockade in classical Hodgkin lymphoma. Clones were sequenced by immunoSEQ multiplex PCR, and TCRdb holds only the in-frame ones, with some missing. The table includes 25,000 to 35,000 clones, 88% detected once. The time point is: newly diagnosed, previously untreated cHL patient sample. Magnetic negative selection was used to purify CD4+ T cells from PBMCs that had been thawed. V lost 3 bases to trimming and J lost 3 bases; unmatched junction nucleotides: 11. Germline V gene sequence: CDR1 ENHRY, CDR2 SYGVKD. The CDR3 spans 17 residues. Sequencing used CD4+ T cells from blood. This chain links TRBV10-3 with TRBJ1-1; 9 bases line up with TRBD1. The receptor's source is a human donor with classical Hodgkin lymphoma. The CDR3 region has the DNA TGTGCCATCAGTGAAAAAGGACAGGGGAAGGCGTACACTGAAGCTTTCTTT. It is translated as CAISEKGQGKAYTEAFF.